The source of this T cell receptor beta chain is a study of OX40 agonist ivuxolimab in advanced cancers. Looking at the study overall: People who had prior anti-PD-1, anti-PD-L1 or anti-CTLA-4 therapy could take part, and about 37% had some. Broader study findings: At 0.1 to 3.0 mg/kg and by week 6, clonal expansion occurred in CD4+ and CD8+ blood T cells.

TCRdb's table, derived via immunoSEQ multiplex PCR, lists solely in-frame clones and lacks some. The data hold 35,000 to 40,000 clones, with over 60% observed a single time. Trimming took off 1 base at V and 5 bases at J, with 8 bases between the two ends. The germline V gene has CDR1 LNHDA and CDR2 SQIVND (reference sequence). The CDR3 runs to 14 residues. Of note for this clone: As yet, its antigen is unknown.

The specimen was CD4+ or CD8+ T cells sorted from blood, collected in a trial of the OX40 agonist ivuxolimab. This sequence joins TRBV19 and TRBJ2-2; D is possibly TRBD2 (5 bases). The sequence was obtained from an adult with an advanced solid tumor such as melanoma, head and neck, liver or kidney cancer. The CDR3 sequence is CASSIAGRTGELFF. The CDR3 nucleotides read TGTGCCAGTAGTATAGCGGGAAGGACCGGGGAGCTGTTTTTT.